These T cell receptor beta chains were read from a single sample in a study of OX40 agonist ivuxolimab in advanced cancers. Profiling relied on immunoSEQ multiplex PCR, and the TCRdb table lists in-frame clones only, not all of them. The data hold 50,000 to 70,000 clones, with 75% to 95% observed a single time. The source material was CD4+ or CD8+ T cells sorted from blood, sampled in a trial of the OX40 agonist ivuxolimab. The receptors were sampled from an adult with an advanced solid tumor such as melanoma, head and neck, liver or kidney cancer. The conserved cysteine and the conserved F or W are not part of the CDR3 here.

CDR3 protein: ASRRLAAYEQY
CDR3 length: 11
J gene: TRBJ2-7
V gene: TRBV27

CDR3 protein: ASSGETEQY
CDR3 length: 9
J gene: TRBJ2-7
V gene: TRBV2

CDR3 protein: ASSLMGQGSGNTIY
CDR3 length: 14
J gene: TRBJ1-3
V gene: TRBV5-1

CDR3 protein: ASSLDGGILFTEAF
CDR3 length: 14
J gene: TRBJ1-1
V gene: TRBV11-3

CDR3 protein: AWSGTGVPYNSPLH
CDR3 length: 14
J gene: TRBJ1-6
V gene: TRBV30

CDR3 protein: ASSTFRGELYEQY
CDR3 length: 13
J gene: TRBJ2-7
V gene: TRBV19

CDR3 protein: AWSAGGGRGHGYT
CDR3 length: 13
J gene: TRBJ1-2
V gene: TRBV30

CDR3 protein: ASSLVPLTVSGNTIY
CDR3 length: 15
J gene: TRBJ1-3
V gene: TRBV5-5

CDR3 protein: ASSPLAGGVETQY
CDR3 length: 13
J gene: TRBJ2-5
V gene: TRBV11-3

CDR3 protein: ASSESGGASSYNEQF
CDR3 length: 15
J gene: TRBJ2-1
V gene: TRBV25-1

CDR3 protein: ASSSTSTDTQY
CDR3 length: 11
J gene: TRBJ2-3
V gene: TRBV18

CDR3 protein: ASSRGRVTTEAF
CDR3 length: 12
J gene: TRBJ1-1
V gene: TRBV6-5

CDR3 protein: AAQPGQGMTMNTEAF
CDR3 length: 15
J gene: TRBJ1-1
V gene: TRBV10-3

CDR3 protein: ASSPLPDHQETQY
CDR3 length: 13
J gene: TRBJ2-5
V gene: TRBV7-2

CDR3 protein: ASSHLGQGYSYEQY
CDR3 length: 14
J gene: TRBJ2-7
V gene: TRBV4-1

CDR3 protein: ASSAELGDYGYT
CDR3 length: 12
J gene: TRBJ1-2
V gene: TRBV9

CDR3 protein: ASSYWELAGTNEQF
CDR3 length: 14
J gene: TRBJ2-1
V gene: TRBV6-5

CDR3 protein: AISDPSTGAGGPLYEQY
CDR3 length: 17
J gene: TRBJ2-7
V gene: TRBV10-3

CDR3 protein: ASSIGAGVQDTQY
CDR3 length: 13
J gene: TRBJ2-3
V gene: TRBV19

CDR3 protein: ASSLSSGSVEQY
CDR3 length: 12
J gene: TRBJ2-7
V gene: TRBV5-1

CDR3 protein: ASSEVLAEGEQY
CDR3 length: 12
J gene: TRBJ2-7
V gene: TRBV2

CDR3 protein: ASSLGGSQMAGELF
CDR3 length: 14
J gene: TRBJ2-2
V gene: TRBV5-1

CDR3 protein: ASSLSGGHTEAF
CDR3 length: 12
J gene: TRBJ1-1
V gene: TRBV28

CDR3 protein: ASSVGQGTMNTEAF
CDR3 length: 14
J gene: TRBJ1-1
V gene: TRBV5-4

CDR3 protein: AWSKRDRDTEAF
CDR3 length: 12
J gene: TRBJ1-1
V gene: TRBV30

CDR3 protein: ASSLRGTSGPTSYEQY
CDR3 length: 16
J gene: TRBJ2-7
V gene: TRBV7-9

CDR3 protein: ASTSGQGGVNQPQH
CDR3 length: 14
J gene: TRBJ1-5
V gene: TRBV19

CDR3 protein: ASSDTPTPGYEQY
CDR3 length: 13
J gene: TRBJ2-7
V gene: TRBV10-1

CDR3 protein: ASSKTQEGQGIGEQF
CDR3 length: 15
J gene: TRBJ2-1
V gene: TRBV21-1

CDR3 protein: ASSLDPTSIQETQY
CDR3 length: 14
J gene: TRBJ2-5
V gene: TRBV5-4

CDR3 protein: ASSERTSSLGETQY
CDR3 length: 14
J gene: TRBJ2-5
V gene: TRBV10-2

CDR3 protein: ATLGTRRTHEQY
CDR3 length: 12
J gene: TRBJ2-7
V gene: TRBV10-2

CDR3 protein: ASSIVSGVNTEAF
CDR3 length: 13
J gene: TRBJ1-1
V gene: TRBV19

CDR3 protein: AWSVKLAGSYEQY
CDR3 length: 13
J gene: TRBJ2-7
V gene: TRBV30

CDR3 protein: ASSVGLVSDEQF
CDR3 length: 12
J gene: TRBJ2-1
V gene: TRBV19

CDR3 protein: ASSSTGLEAF
CDR3 length: 10
J gene: TRBJ1-1
V gene: TRBV7-2

CDR3 protein: ASSQGNMGSQPQH
CDR3 length: 13
J gene: TRBJ1-5
V gene: TRBV18

CDR3 protein: ASSLNQGNNEQF
CDR3 length: 12
J gene: TRBJ2-1
V gene: TRBV5-1